This T cell receptor beta chain is from a study of blood T cell repertoires in COVID-19. Study-level information: COVID-19 samples from acute and convalescent phases originated in the United States, Italy and Spain. Sample material is recorded as cDNA or gDNA derived from T cells, B-cell-depleted T cells, or PBMCs.

Seattle participants joined during active infection and were tracked over time. The germline V and J ends were trimmed by 1 base and 8 bases, with 14 bases remaining between them. CDR1 SGHTA and CDR2 FQGTGA come from the germline V gene. CDR3 length: 15 residues. In the original processing: By means of reference gene primer amplification, nucleated cell counts were estimated. Method: immunoSEQ multiplex PCR; TCRdb's copy keeps in-frame clones and lacks some. V and J calls and clone size are those listed in that table; D and trimming were worked out from the DNA. The sample has hundreds of thousands of clones; less than 90% are singletons.

Sequencing was performed on peripheral blood. This receptor was taken from a woman aged 50 to 60 with COVID-19, enrolled during active disease. The chain is built from TRBV7-3 and TRBJ1-4, with D possibly TRBD1 on 6 matching bases. CDR3 sequence reads: CASSLRAGAREKLFF. The CDR3 DNA reads TGTGCCAGCAGCTTAAGAGCGGGGGCTCGAGAAAAACTGTTTTTT. Looking up the rest from reference TRBV7-3 and TRBJ1-4 gives the full variable domain: GAGVSQTPSNKVTEKGKYVELRCDPISGHTALYWYRQSLGQGPEFLIYFQGTGAADDSGLPNDRFFAVRPEGSVSTLKIQRTERGDSAVYLCASSLRAGAREKLFFGSGTQLSVL.